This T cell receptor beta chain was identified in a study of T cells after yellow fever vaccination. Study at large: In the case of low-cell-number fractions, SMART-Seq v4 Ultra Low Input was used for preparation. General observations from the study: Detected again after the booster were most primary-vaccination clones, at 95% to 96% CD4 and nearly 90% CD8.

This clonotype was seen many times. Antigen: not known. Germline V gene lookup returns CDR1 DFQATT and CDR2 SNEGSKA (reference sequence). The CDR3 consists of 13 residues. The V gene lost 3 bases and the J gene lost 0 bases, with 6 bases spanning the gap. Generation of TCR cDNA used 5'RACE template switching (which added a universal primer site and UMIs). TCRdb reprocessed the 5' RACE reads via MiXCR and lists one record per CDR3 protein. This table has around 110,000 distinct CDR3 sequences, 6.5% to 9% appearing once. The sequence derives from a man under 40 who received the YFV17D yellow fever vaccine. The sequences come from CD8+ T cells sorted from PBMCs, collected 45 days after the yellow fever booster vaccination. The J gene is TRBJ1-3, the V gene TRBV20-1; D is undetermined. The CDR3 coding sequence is TGCAGTGCTAGGGGGAACTCTGGAAACACCATATATTTT. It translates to CSARGNSGNTIYF.